This T cell receptor beta chain stems from a study of blood T cell repertoires in COVID-19. Overall study context: Samples of COVID-19 (acute and convalescent) were obtained from the United States, Italy and Spain. PBMCs, B-cell-depleted T cells, or T cells were the source of the cDNA or gDNA that made up the material.

Germline V gene lookup returns CDR1 MGHRA and CDR2 YSYEKL. CDR3 length equals 14 residues. V lost 3 bases to trimming and J lost 4 bases, with 13 bases between them. Per the original methods: Estimation of nucleated cell counts relied on the amplification of reference gene primers. Some clones are missing from TCRdb's copy, which holds only in-frame ones; the method was immunoSEQ multiplex PCR. That table furnishes V, J and clone size, whereas the DNA furnished D and trimming. The sample contains 66,000 or so clones, roughly 77% of which appear only once. The chain recombines TRBV4-1 with TRBJ2-7; perhaps TRBD1 as D (6 bases). This sequence was found in a human donor in a cohort sampled during active COVID-19. Sequencing was performed on peripheral blood. The DNA for the CDR3 is TGCGCCAGCAGCCACCGGGACAAGTCTTACGAGCAGTACTTC. Encoded protein: CASSHRDKSYEQYF.